One sample yielded the 2 T cell receptor beta chains listed below, sequenced in a study of blood T cell repertoires in COVID-19 (dated by TCRdb to 2018 to 2020). The library was generated by the immunoSEQ multiplex PCR assay. TCRdb stores this immuneACCESS table with in-frame sequences only. Part of the clones is absent; in the studies checked, under half of the shortfall reflects unresolved V genes, and no reason is known for the rest. This sample lists approximately 150,000 clones; over 80% were detected once. The ten largest clones take up 6.5% to 9% of the sample. The material sequenced was peripheral blood. These receptors originate from an elderly woman with COVID-19, enrolled during active disease.

The chain joins TRBV24-1 to TRBJ2-7; 8 bases match TRBD1. Per the germline V gene, CDR1 is KGHDR and CDR2 is SFDVKD. V shed 4 bases, J shed 4 bases, and the junction held 8 bases outside the gene matches. The CDR3 runs 15 residues. CDR3 loop: CATSDSRQGLYEQYF. CDR3 sequence (DNA): TGTGCCACCAGTGACTCCCGACAGGGGTTATACGAGCAGTACTTC.

The rearrangement joins TRBV5-1 to TRBJ1-1; 7 bases align to TRBD1. V was clipped by 4 bases and J by 0 bases; unmatched bases: 6. Germline V gene lookup returns CDR1 SGHRS and CDR2 YFSETQ. This CDR3 region has 15 residues. This chain's CDR3 is CASSEGTALNTEAFF. Written as DNA, the CDR3 is TGCGCCAGCAGCGAGGGGACAGCCTTGAACACTGAAGCTTTCTTT.